What follows are 26 T cell receptor beta chains derived from one specimen sequenced in a study of T cells in women clearing cervical HPV infection. Repertoires were generated with immunoSEQ multiplex PCR, while TCRdb's copy carries only in-frame clones and drops some. The data show about 30,000 clones, and the top ten clones hold approximately 1.5%. Sequences were obtained from blood buffy coat. These receptor sequences come from a woman between 18 and 70 years old with a cervical HPV16 infection that either progressed to CIN3+ or cleared (not recorded which).

On this clone itself: The sequenced fragment ends 3 residues before the CDR3 boundary, so the rest is inferred from the germline J gene. The chain carries TRBV19 and TRBJ1-4, with D maybe TRBD1 (5 bases). Germline loops: CDR1 LNHDA, CDR2 SQIVND (reference sequence). CDR3 length: 15 amino acids. CDR3: CASSMQLTGANVLFF. The sequenced part of the CDR3 DNA is TGTGCCAGTAGTATGCAACTCACTGGGGCCAACGTA.

As concerns this clone: The read is 3 residues too short to cover the CDR3 end, so that end is filled in from the germline J gene. The chain couples TRBV7-3 to TRBJ2-3; tentative D call: TRBD2 (5 bases). V lost 2 bases and J lost 2, with 14 bases in between. Germline CDR1 reads SGHTA; CDR2 reads FQGTGA. This CDR3 contains 16 residues. The CDR3 protein is CASSLSGAANTDTQYF. The sequenced part of the CDR3 DNA is TGTGCCAGCAGCTTATCCGGAGCGGCAAACACAGATACG.

As regards this clone: The missing CDR3 end, 3 residues past where the read stops, is filled in from the germline J gene. The V call is TRBV30, the J call TRBJ2-7; 7 nucleotides align to TRBD1. After removal of 3 bases from V and 3 bases from J, the junction contained 2 bases not matched to a gene. The V gene's germline CDR1 is GTSNPN and CDR2 SVGIG (reference sequence). The CDR3 spans 12 residues. This chain's CDR3 is CAWRDRVYEQYF. The sequenced CDR3 bases are TGTGCCTGGAGAGACAGGGTCTACGAG.

Remarks on this clone: The read comes to an end 3 residues before the CDR3 does, leaving the germline J gene to fill in the end. This chain joins TRBV7-2 and TRBJ1-1, with D uncertain. The CDR3 is 12 residues long. The germline V and J ends were trimmed by 5 bases and 4 bases, with 8 bases remaining between them. Germline V gives CDR1 SGHTA, CDR2 FQGNSA. The CDR3 loop is CASSTSGTEAFF. The sequenced part of the CDR3 DNA is TGTGCCAGCAGCACATCAGGCACTGAA.

Regarding this clone: Read sequence stops 3 residues before the CDR3 end, and the germline J gene provides the missing end. The V call is TRBV19, the J call TRBJ2-4; D is ambiguous. This CDR3 comprises 14 residues. CDR1 is LNHDA, CDR2 SQIVND, per germline (reference sequence). The CDR3 DNA, read in part, is TGTGCCAGTAATGCTGCTAGGAGCAATCAGCCT. Residues: CASNAARSNQP. The entire CDR3 reads CASNAARSNQPQYF.

With regard to this clone: The read finishes 3 residues shy of the CDR3 end, and the germline J gene is used to complete it. The J gene is TRBJ2-7, the V gene TRBV5-1; the match to TRBD1 covers 9 bases. Per germline, CDR1 SGHRS and CDR2 YFSETQ. The CDR3 covers 14 residues. V dropped 0 bases and J dropped 5; count of bases not matched to a gene: 3. The CDR3 sequence: CASSLGGTGNEQYF. Incomplete CDR3 DNA: TGCGCCAGCAGCTTGGGGGGGACAGGGAACGAG.

Details on this clone: The read finishes 3 residues shy of the CDR3 end, and the germline J gene is used to complete it. V and J are TRBV7-9 and TRBJ2-7; TRBD1 is a possible D gene (6 bases). CDR1 is SEHNR, CDR2 FQNEAQ, per germline (reference sequence). The CDR3 length is 14 residues. V was trimmed by 6 bases and J by 4 bases, leaving 16 bases between them. The CDR3 here is CASSSPRQEYEQYF. Partial CDR3 DNA: TGTGCCAGCAGTTCCCCGAGACAGGAGTACGAG.

For this clone: Read data end 3 residues before the CDR3 end; the end is taken from the germline J gene. The rearrangement joins TRBV2 to TRBJ1-1, with TRBD1 matching over 8 bases. Germline values: CDR1 SNHLY, CDR2 FYNNEI. After removal of 6 bases from V and 4 bases from J, the junction contained 7 bases not matched to a gene. CDR3 length: 14 residues. CDR3 in amino acids: CASRDRVVGTEAFF. CDR3 DNA, as far as it was read: TGTGCCAGCAGGGACAGGGTCGTGGGCACTGAA.

A note on this clone: The read comes to an end 3 residues before the CDR3 does, leaving the germline J gene to fill in the end. The J gene is TRBJ2-3, the V gene TRBV7-9; 8 bases match TRBD1. The CDR3 has 14 amino acids. Germline CDR1 and CDR2: SEHNR and FQNEAQ (reference sequence). V lost 3 bases to trimming and J lost 5 bases; unmatched junction nucleotides: 4. The part of the CDR3 DNA that was read is TGTGCCAGCAGCTTCCAGGGGGCGCGAGATACG. It encodes CASSFQGARDT. The whole CDR3 sequence is CASSFQGARDTQYF.

A note on this clone: Read coverage stops 3 residues before the CDR3 terminus; the germline J gene supplies the remainder. This chain links TRBV19 with TRBJ2-7; either TRBD1 or TRBD2 may fit D (6 bases each). Germline V gives CDR1 LNHDA, CDR2 SQIVND (reference sequence). The CDR3 runs to 12 residues. V lost 6 bases, J lost 2 bases, and 8 bases lay in between. The CDR3 DNA, read in part, is TGTGCCAGTAGGCGGGACACCTACGAG. Translating it yields CASRRDTYE. The complete CDR3 reads CASRRDTYEQYF.

CDR3 sequence reads: CASSPKKRVQETQYF. Partial CDR3 DNA: TGTGCCAGCAGCCCGAAGAAGCGAGTCCAAGAGACC. The chain combines TRBV7-9 with TRBJ2-5; no clear D. The CDR3 end falls 3 residues outside the read, so it is completed with the germline J gene. This CDR3 comprises 15 residues. V was clipped by 5 bases and J by 1 base, with 14 bases between them. Per the germline V gene, CDR1 is SEHNR and CDR2 is FQNEAQ (reference sequence).

On this clone: The observed sequence ends 3 residues before the CDR3 terminus, with the missing tail filled in from the germline J gene. The chain couples TRBV2 to TRBJ2-5; tentative D call: TRBD2 (7 bases). The germline V gene encodes CDR1 SNHLY and CDR2 FYNNEI. Trimming took off 6 bases at V and 5 bases at J, with 16 bases between the two ends. CDR3 length: 14 amino acids. The CDR3 reads CASRGEGVGETQYF. Incomplete CDR3 DNA: TGTGCCAGCAGGGGGGAGGGGGTAGGGGAGACC.

As regards this clone: The read stops 3 residues short of the end of the CDR3; the missing end is completed from the germline J gene. The chain recombines TRBV7-7 with TRBJ2-4, with a weak D call TRBD2 (6 bases). CDR1 is SSHAT and CDR2 is FNYEAQ in the germline V gene (reference sequence). The CDR3 totals 17 residues. CDR3 protein: CASSLGVAAGQRETQYF. Partial CDR3 DNA: TGTGCCAGCAGCTTAGGGGTAGCGGCGGGGCAGAGAGAGACT. The full variable domain, completed using reference TRBV7-7 and TRBJ2-4, is GAGVSQSPRYKVTKRGQDVTLRCDPISSHATLYWYQQALGQGPEFLTYFNYEAQPDKSGLPSDRFSAERPEGSISTLTIQRTEQRDSAMYRCASSLGVAAGQRETQYFGAGTRLSVL.

In regard to this clone: The CDR3 goes on 3 residues after the read ends, and that part is filled in from the germline J gene. The chain recombines TRBV7-9 with TRBJ2-2, with D perhaps TRBD1 (5 bases). Germline V gives CDR1 SEHNR, CDR2 FQNEAQ (reference sequence). The CDR3 runs to 14 residues. The CDR3 loop reads CASSEGVPNSPLFF. The sequenced part of the CDR3 DNA is TGTGCCAGCAGCGAAGGGGTTCCGAATTCACCG.

As concerns this clone: The read falls 3 residues short of the CDR3 end, and the missing part is taken from the germline J gene. The rearrangement joins TRBV7-3 to TRBJ1-1; 9 bases are shared with TRBD1. V shed 4 bases and J 5 bases; nucleotides not matched to a gene: 5. The CDR3 consists of 14 residues. Germline-derived CDR1 and CDR2 are SGHTA and FQGTGA. The DNA read from the CDR3 is TGTGCCAGCAGCTCGACAGGGGGGGAGACTGAA. It encodes CASSSTGGETE. The complete CDR3 reads CASSSTGGETEAFF.

Partial CDR3 DNA: TGTGCCAGCAGTGAGGCAGGCAGTCAGCCC. Its protein is CASSEAGSQP. The full CDR3 is CASSEAGSQPQHF. The rearrangement links TRBV2 to TRBJ1-5; D ambiguous. The CDR3 is cut off 3 residues early in the read; its end comes from the germline J gene. CDR1 is SNHLY, CDR2 FYNNEI, per germline. The CDR3 covers 13 residues. Trimming stripped 3 bases from V and 6 bases from J, with 9 bases between.

Points on this clone: The sequence runs out 3 residues before the end of the CDR3; the remainder is reconstructed from the germline J gene. The V gene is TRBV19, the J gene TRBJ2-7; possibly TRBD2 for D (5 bases). The CDR3 is 15 amino acids. V was clipped by 3 bases and J by 3 bases, with 15 bases between them. CDR1 and CDR2 (germline): LNHDA, SQIVND (reference sequence). CDR3 DNA (partial): TGTGCCAGTAGTATGGTATTGGACTCGTACTACGAG. Its protein product is CASSMVLDSYYE. The entire CDR3 protein reads CASSMVLDSYYEQYF.

Worth noting for this clone: Read coverage stops 3 residues before the CDR3 terminus; the germline J gene supplies the remainder. The chain combines TRBV6-2 or TRBV6-3 with TRBJ1-6; TRBD1 aligns across 11 bases. CDR1 MNHEY and CDR2 SVGEGT come from the germline V gene. V lost 4 bases, J lost 10 bases, and 6 bases stayed unmatched. This CDR3 spans 15 amino acids. Incomplete CDR3 DNA: TGTGCCAGCAGTTTCCCGGGACAGGGGGTCTCACCC. Its translation: CASSFPGQGVSP. The entire CDR3 protein is CASSFPGQGVSPLHF.

On this clone: With the read ending 3 residues before the CDR3 end, the germline J gene is used to fill in that end. This chain uses TRBV2 with TRBJ2-1; the match to TRBD1 covers 7 bases. The CDR3 runs to 15 residues. V shed 6 bases and J 6 bases; nucleotides not matched to a gene: 11. Germline CDR1 SNHLY, CDR2 FYNNEI. CDR3 sequence reads: CASRKQGLPVNEQFF. The CDR3 bases that were read are TGTGCCAGCAGAAAACAGGGGCTACCTGTCAATGAG.

Regarding this clone: From the germline J gene comes the end of the CDR3, since the read stops 3 residues before it. V usage is TRBV19 and J usage is TRBJ2-4; D is perhaps TRBD2 (5 bases). The CDR3 has 11 residues. Germline values: CDR1 LNHDA, CDR2 SQIVND (reference sequence). The CDR3 loop is CASRGTHGQYF. Incomplete CDR3 DNA: TGTGCCAGCCGGGGTACCCATGGT.

A word on this clone: The CDR3 goes on 3 residues after the read ends, and that part is filled in from the germline J gene. V and J are TRBV18 and TRBJ1-2; no clear D. This CDR3 contains 16 residues. CDR1 is KGHSH, CDR2 LQKENI, per germline. The covered CDR3 bases are TGTGCCAGCTCACCATCGGGCGGGAGGATTAGAAATGAC. Protein: CASSPSGGRIRND. Given in full, the CDR3 is CASSPSGGRIRNDYTF.

As regards this clone: The CDR3 is cut off 3 residues early in the read; its end comes from the germline J gene. The rearrangement joins TRBV19 to TRBJ1-2; tentative D call: TRBD1 (5 bases). Germline values: CDR1 LNHDA, CDR2 SQIVND (reference sequence). The CDR3 runs 12 residues. The CDR3 spells CASRDIFYDYTF. Partial CDR3 DNA: TGTGCCAGTAGGGACATATTTTACGAC.

The CDR3 bases that were read are TGTGCCAGTAGTACCGACGGGACTAGCGCCTACAATGAG. Its protein is CASSTDGTSAYNE. The whole CDR3 protein is CASSTDGTSAYNEQFF. V gene TRBV19 combines with J gene TRBJ2-1; 10 bases align to TRBD2. The CDR3 is cut off 3 residues early in the read; its end comes from the germline J gene. Germline V CDR1 and CDR2: LNHDA, SQIVND (reference sequence). This CDR3 is built from 16 residues. V was pared by 4 bases and J by 2 bases, with 5 bases of the junction left unmatched.

In the case of this clone: Read sequence stops 3 residues before the CDR3 end, and the germline J gene provides the missing end. The rearrangement links TRBV6-2 or TRBV6-3 to TRBJ2-1; D unclear. Per the germline V gene, CDR1 is MNHEY and CDR2 is SVGEGT. There are 13 residues in the CDR3. Trimming shortened V by 6 bases and J by 5 bases, and 11 bases separated the two germline ends. The CDR3 sequence is CASRVTANNEQFF. The sequenced CDR3 bases are TGTGCCAGCAGAGTTACAGCTAACAATGAG.

As to this clone: With the read ending 3 residues before the CDR3 end, the germline J gene is used to fill in that end. The rearrangement links TRBV10-2 to TRBJ1-1; possible D gene TRBD1, 5 bases. Germline CDR1 is WSHSY and CDR2 is SAAADI. The V gene lost 4 bases and the J gene lost 5 bases, with 11 bases spanning the gap. CDR3 length: 13 residues. The CDR3 spells CASSGQGGTEAFF. Incomplete CDR3 DNA: TGCGCCAGCAGTGGCCAGGGTGGAACTGAA.

Remarks on this clone: The read terminates 3 residues ahead of where the CDR3 ends, so the germline J gene completes it. The chain joins TRBV11-2 to TRBJ1-2, with 9 bases identical to TRBD1. This CDR3 comprises 15 residues. V lost 4 bases to trimming and J lost 4 bases; unmatched junction nucleotides: 7. Germline assignment: CDR1 SGHAT and CDR2 FQNNGV. The chain's CDR3 is CASSSHRGQRYGYTF. The DNA read from the CDR3 is TGTGCCAGCAGCTCCCACAGGGGGCAGCGCTATGGC.